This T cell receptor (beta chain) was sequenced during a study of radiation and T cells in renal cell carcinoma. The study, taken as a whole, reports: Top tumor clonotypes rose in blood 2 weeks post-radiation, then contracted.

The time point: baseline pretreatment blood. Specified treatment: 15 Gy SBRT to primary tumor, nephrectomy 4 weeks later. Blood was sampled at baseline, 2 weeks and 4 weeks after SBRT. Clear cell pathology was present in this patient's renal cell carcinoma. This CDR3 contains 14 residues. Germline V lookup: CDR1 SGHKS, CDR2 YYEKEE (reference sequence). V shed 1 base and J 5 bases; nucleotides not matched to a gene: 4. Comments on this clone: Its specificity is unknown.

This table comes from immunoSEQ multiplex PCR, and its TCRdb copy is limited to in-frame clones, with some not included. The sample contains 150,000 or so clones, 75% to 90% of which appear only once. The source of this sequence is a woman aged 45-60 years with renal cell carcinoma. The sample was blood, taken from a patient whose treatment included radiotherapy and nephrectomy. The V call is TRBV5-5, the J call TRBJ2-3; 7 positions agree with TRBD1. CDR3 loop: CASSLLTGEDTQYF. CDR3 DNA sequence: TGTGCCAGCAGCTTGTTAACAGGGGAAGATACGCAGTATTTT.